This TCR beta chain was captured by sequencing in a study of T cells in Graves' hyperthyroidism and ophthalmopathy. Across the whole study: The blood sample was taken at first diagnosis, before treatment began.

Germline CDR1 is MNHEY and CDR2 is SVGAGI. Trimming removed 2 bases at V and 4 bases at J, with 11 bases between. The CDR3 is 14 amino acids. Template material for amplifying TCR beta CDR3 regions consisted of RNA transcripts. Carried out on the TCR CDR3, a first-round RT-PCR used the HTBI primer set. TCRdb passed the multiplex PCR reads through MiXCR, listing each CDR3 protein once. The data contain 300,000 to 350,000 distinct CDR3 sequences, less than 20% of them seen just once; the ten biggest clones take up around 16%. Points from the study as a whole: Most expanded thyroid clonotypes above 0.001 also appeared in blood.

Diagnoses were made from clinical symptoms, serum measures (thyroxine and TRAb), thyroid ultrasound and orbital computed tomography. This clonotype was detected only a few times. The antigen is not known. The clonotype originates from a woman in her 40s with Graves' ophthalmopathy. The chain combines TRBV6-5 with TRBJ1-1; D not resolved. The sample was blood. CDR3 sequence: CASSYAQTATEAFF. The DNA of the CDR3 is TGTGCCAGCAGTTACGCGCAGACCGCCACTGAAGCTTTCTTT.